This TCR beta chain was found in a study of cytomegalovirus exposure and HLA in healthy donors. Study background: The approximately 120 validation repertoires, a later analysis reported, used the same platform as the approximately 650 first-cohort repertoires. Study-wide findings and caveats: Among TCR beta chains, those listed as cytomegalovirus-associated numbered over 150.

A note on this clone: Its cognate antigen is unknown.

Method: immunoSEQ multiplex PCR; TCRdb's copy keeps in-frame clones and lacks some. This sample has about 130,000 clones, with 85% to 90% found just once. The V segment lost 7 bases and the J segment 9 bases; nucleotides outside the gene matches: 9. Per the germline V gene, CDR1 is MNHEY and CDR2 is SVGAGI. This CDR3 has 14 residues. Sequenced: PBMCs. This receptor was identified in a woman aged 18-30 years in good health and CMV-seropositive. The chain has TRBV6-5 and TRBJ1-2; 12 nucleotides align to TRBD1. Written as DNA, the CDR3 is TGTGCCAGCACCCCTGCCGGGACAGGGGGCCGCTACACCTTC. It encodes CASTPAGTGGRYTF.